This TCR beta chain was recovered during a study of OX40 agonist ivuxolimab in advanced cancers. Concerning the study at large: Ivuxolimab, which targeted the costimulatory receptor OX40 (CD134), was an agonistic, fully human IgG2 monoclonal antibody. Peripheral TCRbeta sequencing was intended to test whether TCR sequence diversity was altered and clonal T-cell expansion was caused by ivuxolimab. Prior anti-PD-1, anti-PD-L1 or anti-CTLA-4 therapy was permitted, and checkpoint inhibitors had been received by 40% to 50% of dose-escalation patients. The paper reports the monotherapy dose-escalation portion (N of about 54 patients) of the phase I ivuxolimab trial. Partial responses occurred in three dose-escalation patients: two with cutaneous melanoma and one with hepatocellular carcinoma. Among the 52 dose-escalation patients, some 20 had hepatocellular carcinoma, 15 or so melanoma, 9 renal cell carcinoma and 9 head and neck cancer. The dose-escalation cohort was 82.7% male with a mean age of about 60 years, ranging from roughly 23 to 90. Intravenous ivuxolimab was administered to patients every 2 weeks at six dose levels: 0.01, 0.1, 0.3, 1.5, 3 and 10 mg/kg.

Study-wide findings and limitations: Low levels of normalized T-cell clonal expansion were also seen in some nonresponding patients. Partial responders in the 0.1-3.0 mg/kg groups had among the lowest normalized peripheral clonal expansion, especially among CD8+ T cells. At doses of 0.1 to 3.0 mg/kg, clonal expansion of both CD4+ and CD8+ T cells in blood was seen between baseline and week 6. After ivuxolimab, expanded clones were on average more numerous among CD8+ T cells than among CD4+ T cells. The antigen specificity of the clonally expanded peripheral T cells was not determined.

CDR1 and CDR2 are read off the germline V gene (reference sequence) as GTSNPN and SVGIG. The CDR3 starts with the cysteine, ends with the phenylalanine, and has 12 residues. The only DNA kept is the CDR3, 36 bases in frame from the first base. Germline trimming amounts to 8 bases on V and 8 bases on J, with 7 as the count of junction bases outside the gene matches. Genomic DNA was isolated from the sorted cells so that the TCRbeta CDR3 region could be sequenced. The immunoSEQ Assay was used for sequencing of TCRbeta CDR3 regions. TCRdb mirrors the immuneACCESS table, restricted to in-frame sequences. Some clones are absent from its copies; in checked studies, under half trace to an unresolved V gene, and the reason for the others is unknown. This sample gives 20,000 to 25,000 clones in total; roughly 93% of them show up just once. About 47% of the sample lies in the top ten. In regard to this clone: Its specific antigen is unknown. No base-level quality is on record; no much larger clone is a single base apart.

The trial excluded patients who had a history of autoimmune disease or were on systemic immunosuppression. Peripheral blood for TCR sequencing was collected from all dose cohorts at baseline, on cycle 4 day 1, and on cycle 7 day 1. The samples were taken from a phase I, first-in-human, multicenter, open-label dose-escalation trial of ivuxolimab. Adults with locally advanced or metastatic head and neck squamous cell, hepatocellular, melanoma or renal cell carcinoma were enrolled in the trial. Before TCR sequencing, CD4+ T cells and CD8+ T cells from peripheral blood were sorted into separate populations.

The chain is encoded by TRBV30 joined to TRBJ1-2; TRBD1 aligns with 11 central bases. The sequences come from CD4+ or CD8+ T cells sorted from blood, collected in a trial of the OX40 agonist ivuxolimab. The receptor was isolated from an adult with an advanced solid tumor such as melanoma, head and neck, liver or kidney cancer. The sequenced DNA: TGTGCCAGGACAGGGGGCCTCAAGGGCTACACCTTC. It is translated as CARTGGLKGYTF.